The clone carrying this T cell receptor beta chain has more than one count but fewer than ten. Its cognate antigen is unknown. V was clipped by 5 bases and J by 5 bases; unmatched bases: 15. Germline CDR1 is SGHTA and CDR2 is FQGNSA. This CDR3 has 17 residues. The isolated RNA, all of it, was reverse transcribed, so expressed TCRB transcripts were what got sequenced. Clones were read by immunoSEQ multiplex PCR, and TCRdb kept only the in-frame ones, dropping some. The sample shows 640,000 or so clones, about 14% of them seen only once. This sample is drawn from a study of beta chain features in type 1 diabetes. General study results and limits: Researchers reported that naive, central memory and Treg TCRB repertoires appeared more similar in patients than in healthy donors. In all four CD4+ subsets, TCRB CDR3 length was significantly, moderately reduced in type 1 diabetes.

The clonotype comes from a man aged 18-30 years with type 1 diabetes. Material: naive CD4+ T cells from blood. The chain has TRBV7-2 and TRBJ2-5, with 9 bases fitting TRBD2. The CDR3 here is CASSNRAGGRVVETQYF. For the CDR3, the DNA is TGTGCCAGCAGCAACCGTGCGGGAGGGCGCGTAGTGGAGACCCAGTACTTC.